The following is a T cell receptor (beta chain) sequence with its context. The antigen is unknown. Some clones are missing from TCRdb's copy, which holds only in-frame ones; the method was immunoSEQ multiplex PCR. The sample has 25,000 to 30,000 clones; around nine tenths are singletons. Germline V CDR1 and CDR2: MGHRA, YSYEKL. Trimming took off 0 bases at V and 5 bases at J, with 10 bases between the two ends. CDR3 size: 15 residues. This record comes from a study of lymphopenia after photon versus proton radiotherapy. Study-wide points: Post-nadir TCR diversity decline inversely tracked overall survival among those who died. Under photons, naive T cells and diversity fell while effector/memory populations rose.

This receptor was identified in a woman aged 55-75 years with cholangiocarcinoma. Some clones in this sample may be carry-over from other donors' samples. The rearrangement joins TRBV4-1 to TRBJ2-2; possible D gene TRBD2, 5 bases. The sample here was peripheral blood, taken from a patient treated with proton-based radiotherapy. The DNA for the CDR3 is TGCGCCAGCAGCCAAGAAGCGGTGATTACCGGGGAGCTGTTTTTT. This sequence encodes CASSQEAVITGELFF.